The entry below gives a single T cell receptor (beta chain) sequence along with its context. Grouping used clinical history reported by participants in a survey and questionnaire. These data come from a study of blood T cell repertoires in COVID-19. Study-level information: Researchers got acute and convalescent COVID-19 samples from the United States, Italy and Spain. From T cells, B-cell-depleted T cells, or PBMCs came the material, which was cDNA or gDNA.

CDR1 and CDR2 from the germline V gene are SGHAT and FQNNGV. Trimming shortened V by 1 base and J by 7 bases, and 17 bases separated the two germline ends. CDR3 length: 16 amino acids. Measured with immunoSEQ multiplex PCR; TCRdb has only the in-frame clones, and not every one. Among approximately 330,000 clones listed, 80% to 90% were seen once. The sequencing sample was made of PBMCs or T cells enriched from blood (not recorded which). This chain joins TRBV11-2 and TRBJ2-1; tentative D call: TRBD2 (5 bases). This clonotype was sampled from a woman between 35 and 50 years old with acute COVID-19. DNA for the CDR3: TGTGCCAGCAGCTTAGTTGTCCTGGGGAGTAGGAATGAGCAGTTCTTC. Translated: CASSLVVLGSRNEQFF. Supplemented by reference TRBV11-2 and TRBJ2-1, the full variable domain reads EAGVAQSPRYKIIEKRQSVAFWCNPISGHATLYWYQQILGQGPKLLIQFQNNGVVDDSQLPKDRFSAERLKGVDSTLKIQPAKLEDSAVYLCASSLVVLGSRNEQFFGPGTRLTVL.